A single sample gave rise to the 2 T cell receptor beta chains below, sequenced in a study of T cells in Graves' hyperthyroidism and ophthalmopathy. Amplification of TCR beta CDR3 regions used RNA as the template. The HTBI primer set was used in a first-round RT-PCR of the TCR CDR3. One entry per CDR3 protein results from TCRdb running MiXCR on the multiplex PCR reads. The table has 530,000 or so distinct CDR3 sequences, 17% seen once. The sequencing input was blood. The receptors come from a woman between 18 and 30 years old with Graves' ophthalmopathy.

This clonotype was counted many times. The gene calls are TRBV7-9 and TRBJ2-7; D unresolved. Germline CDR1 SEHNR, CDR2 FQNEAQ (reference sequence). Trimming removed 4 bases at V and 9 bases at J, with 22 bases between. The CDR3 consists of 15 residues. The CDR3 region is CASSWTYPGLFGQYF. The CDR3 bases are TGTGCCAGCAGCTGGACCTACCCAGGCCTTTTTGGGCAGTACTTC.

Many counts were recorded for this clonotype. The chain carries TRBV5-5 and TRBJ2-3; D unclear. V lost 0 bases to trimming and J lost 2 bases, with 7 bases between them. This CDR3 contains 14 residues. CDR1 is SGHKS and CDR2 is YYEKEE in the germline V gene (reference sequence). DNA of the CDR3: TGTGCCAGCAGCTTGGAGCCGTCCACAGATACGCAGTATTTT. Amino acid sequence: CASSLEPSTDTQYF.